This T cell receptor beta chain came from a study of CD8+ T cells in alopecia areata (dated by TCRdb to 2016 to 2018). Study-wide context: Treated patients were enrolled in an open-label pilot trial of oral tofacitinib, 5 to 10 mg twice daily, for moderate-to-severe alopecia areata. Patients stayed on tofacitinib for 6 to 18 months and then had 6 months of follow-up off drug so that delayed response and recurrence could be assessed. The SALT score, which quantifies the percentage of affected scalp surface area, was used to measure disease severity in treated patients. The study used high-throughput TCRbeta sequencing to examine T cell clonal expansion in alopecia areata, in both the C3H/HeJ mouse model and human patients. On the human side, TCRbeta sequencing was run on scalp tissue and on sorted CD4+ and CD8+ peripheral blood T cells from healthy controls and from alopecia areata patients with either patchy or totalis/universalis disease. Tofacitinib-treated patients had biopsies at baseline and at 4 and 24 weeks of treatment, with a later scalp biopsy in several patients. Clonality in the scalp was compared among normal scalp (n=4), patchy alopecia areata scalp (n=8), and alopecia totalis/universalis scalp (n=8). The RNA source kit depended on sample type: the PAXgene miRNA kit for fixed scalp, the miRNeasy kit for PBMCs, and the RNeasy kit for mouse skin. Amplification of TCRbeta CDR3 regions was done by immunoSEQ multiplex PCR using 35 Vbeta forward primers and 13 Jbeta reverse primers.

The paper's findings and limits, for the study overall: Compared with normal scalp, lesional scalp had higher clonality and more expanded CD8+ clones, particularly in alopecia totalis/universalis, a pattern that suggests antigenic drive. Because the treated cohort was small and had just a single nonresponder, larger studies are needed to establish links between baseline CD8+ expansion and response. During tofacitinib treatment, many expanded lesional clones stuck around in both scalp and blood, and this persistence may partly explain why relapse happens after treatment is stopped. With tofacitinib, both scalp clonality and the number of expanded CD8+ clones among the top 100 scalp clones went down significantly. Unlike mouse skin, which is dominated by gammadelta T cells, normal human skin has resident alphabeta T cells that are also sequenced, and this complicates analysis of the scalp TCR repertoire. TCR sequences shared between patients were less clear than in mice, possibly partly because of HLA diversity in the patient population.

In the case of this clone: Its antigen remains undetermined. The germline gene is not matched at one end of the junction; a read error may be the cause.

Taken with the paper, the label for treatment or condition translates to: oral pan-JAK inhibitor, 5-10 mg twice daily. From alopecia areata patients, peripheral blood was collected along with lesional scalp punch biopsies. PBMCs were separated by density centrifugation and stained for CD3, CD4 and CD8, after which CD4+ and CD8+ T cells were sorted on a FACSAria. The CDR3 has 19 amino acids, counting the end cysteine and phenylalanine. Only the CDR3 part of the read is kept: 57 bases, read in frame from the first base. CDR1 and CDR2, looked up from the germline V gene, are MGHRA and YSYEKL. Library preparation employed the immunoSEQ multiplex PCR assay. RNA was extracted from all samples and reverse transcribed into cDNA as template for TCR sequencing. First-strand cDNA was synthesized using SuperScript III with a 2:1 mix of oligo-dT and random hexamers. Amplification bias was assessed with a synthetic immune receptor repertoire, and residual bias was removed computationally. The study's own analysis went as follows. Raw reads were preprocessed for error removal, and CDR3 was defined according to IMGT conventions as running from the conserved cysteine to phenylalanine. Clonality was computed by normalizing Shannon entropy by log2 of the number of productive unique TCRs and subtracting the result from 1. Scalp TCRbeta sequences were cross-referenced with sorted blood CD4 and CD8 repertoires so that the CD4 or CD8 identity of scalp clones could be inferred. Imported from immuneACCESS, the table was reduced by TCRdb to in-frame sequences with V and J called. These copies leave out some clones; in studies compared against another copy, an unresolved V gene accounts for under half, and the cause of the remainder is not known. The DNA was the basis for D and trimming; V, J and clone size are from that table. This sample has 210,000 or so clones in its table, and just over 65% of those were observed once. Roughly 1.2% of the sample comes from the top ten.

Sequencing was performed on CD4+ T cells sorted from blood, taken at week 44, from a patient treated with tofacitinib. This receptor was identified in a human donor with alopecia areata. The chain is encoded by TRBV4-1 joined to TRBJ2-1; 12 of the junction bases match TRBD2. The DNA sequence reads TGCGCCAGCAGCCAAGAAGCTAGCGGGGGGGCCTCCTCCCACAATGAGCAGTTCTTC. It encodes CASSQEASGGASSHNEQFF.